This TCR beta chain emerged from a study of spatial heterogeneity in lung cancer. The length of the CDR3 is 13 residues. Germline CDR1 and CDR2: DFQATT and SNEGSKA (reference sequence). The V gene lost 5 bases and the J gene lost 9 bases, with 14 bases spanning the gap. This clonotype was seen a few times. Time point of the sample: blood at routine non-recurrence follow-up after resection. Sequencing was performed on whole RNA extracted from tumor and nontumor lung tissue, or from frozen PBMC, and the material was left unsorted. Each TCR cDNA molecule carried a unique molecular identifier. TCRdb re-analysed the 5' RACE reads in MiXCR, keeping a single row per CDR3 protein. The sample consists of 25,000 to 35,000 distinct CDR3 sequences, more than 9% of them appearing once.

Sample: PBMCs, taken at follow-up. The receptor comes from a female donor with early-stage non-small cell lung cancer. The chain joins TRBV20-1 to TRBJ1-6, with no clear D. CDR3 in DNA: TGCAGTGCTCCACTCCCCGGCGGTTCACCCCTCCACTTT. As protein: CSAPLPGGSPLHF.